The next 20 T cell receptor beta chains were all read from a single sample in a study of CD8+CD57+ T cells in acquired aplastic anemia. The study profiled TCR beta VDJ and CDR3 using genomic DNA as template. MiXCR, applied by TCRdb to the reads, yields one record per CDR3 protein. The data show roughly 250,000 distinct CDR3 sequences, 82% seen once. CD8+CD57+ cell expansion, shown by flow cytometry, had occurred in the patients selected for sequencing. The source material was sorted CD4+, CD8+, or CD8+CD57+ T cells (not recorded which) from PBMCs. Every receptor here comes from a human donor with aplastic anemia.

CDR3 nucleotides: TGTGCCAGCGGCCGGCAGGGTACCCACGGCGAAGAGACCCAGTACTTC. This codes for CASGRQGTHGEETQYF. The V gene is TRBV5-5, the J gene TRBJ2-5, with D perhaps matching TRBD1 (5 bases). With 7 bases removed from V and 3 bases from J, the gap between germline ends came to 22 bases. Germline CDR1 and CDR2: SGHKS and YYEKEE (reference sequence). The length of the CDR3 is 16 residues.

This clonotype was counted once. The conserved final phenylalanine or tryptophan is absent from the CDR3, which likely points to a read error. The chain combines TRBV10-3 with TRBJ2-1, with 7 bases identical to TRBD2. The CDR3 is 16 amino acids. CDR1 is ENHRY, CDR2 SYGVKD, per germline. After removal of 10 bases from V and 11 bases from J, the junction contained 23 bases not matched to a gene. The CDR3 nucleotides read TGTGCCAGCCGCGAAGGGAGCGGGAACTGTAAGGATCAGCAGTTCTTG. This translates into CASREGSGNCKDQQFL.

As to this clonotype: It is unclear where the CDR3 begins or ends on the DNA, so no DNA is shown, and the CDR3 is as TCRdb lists it. The genes are TRBV9 and TRBJ1-5. From germline, CDR1 is SGDLS and CDR2 YYNGEE. The CDR3 adds up to 15 amino acids, both ends counted. CDR3 sequence reads: CASSVGSATQYFEHF.

Worth noting for this clonotype: One junction end disagrees with the germline gene, perhaps due to a read error. The rearrangement links TRBV2 to TRBJ1-6; TRBD1 might be the D (6 bases). The V gene's germline CDR1 is SNHLY and CDR2 FYNNEI. This CDR3 has 17 amino acids. The CDR3 nucleotides are TGTGCCAGCGGGGACGGGGGCACAGATACGCAGTATTTTCCCCTAGGCTTT. Amino acid sequence: CASGDGGTDTQYFPLGF.

The chain employs TRBV2 and TRBJ2-2; D is possibly TRBD2 (7 bases). The J call may be in error: the DNA end matches TRBJ2-3 better. CDR3 size: 13 residues. Germline loops: CDR1 SNHLY, CDR2 FYNNEI. The CDR3 loop reads CASVGGGTGAQYF. In DNA form, the CDR3 reads TGTGCCAGCGTGGGCGGGGGCACCGGTGCGCAGTATTTT.

This clonotype came up once. No conserved phenylalanine or tryptophan ends this CDR3, so it is likely a read error. It is unclear where the CDR3 begins or ends on the DNA, so no DNA is shown, and the CDR3 is as TCRdb lists it. This sequence joins TRBV7-2 and TRBJ2-3; the table gives TRBD2 as D, unverified against the DNA. The CDR3 totals 13 residues, both ends included. Germline values: CDR1 SGHTA, CDR2 FQGNSA. This CDR3 is CASGVAGAAATHY.

This clonotype was observed a single time. This sequence joins TRBV10-3 and TRBJ2-5; D unresolved. The CDR3 totals 14 residues. Germline CDR1 is ENHRY and CDR2 is SYGVKD. V dropped 7 bases and J dropped 5 bases, with 17 bases sitting between them. The CDR3 bases are TGTGCCATCACCGCGGCGCGGAGCCACGAGACCCAGTACTTC. Protein: CAITAARSHETQYF.

With regard to this clonotype: One end of the junction fails to match germline, which may point to a read error. This chain connects TRBV2 to TRBJ2-5; no firm D call. Germline CDR1 reads SNHLY; CDR2 reads FYNNEI. This CDR3 is 15 amino acids long. CDR3 DNA sequence: TGTGCCAGCAGCGGAGACGGCGCGACAAATACGAAGCATTATTTC. It translates to CASSGDGATNTKHYF. The variable domain in full, completed from reference TRBV2 and TRBJ2-5, reads EPEVTQTPSHQVTQMGQEVILRCVPISNHLYFYWYRQILGQKVEFLVSFYNNEISEKSEIFDDQFSVERPDGSNFTLKIRSTKLEDSAMYFCASSGDGATNTKHYFGPGTRLLVL.

This clonotype was detected only once. This CDR3 is missing its conserved last phenylalanine or tryptophan, likely due to a read error. The DNA is omitted, as the CDR3 cannot be located on it reliably, and the CDR3 follows TCRdb's listing. This sequence joins TRBV7-9 and TRBJ2-3; the table assigns TRBD2, which was not confirmed against the DNA. Germline CDR1 is SEHNR and CDR2 is FQNEAQ (reference sequence). Ends included, the CDR3 has 13 residues. CDR3 in amino acids: CASSFQGSGGSDV.

The V and J genes are TRBV20-1 and TRBJ2-5; TRBD1 matches 9 bases. This CDR3 is 16 amino acids long. V lost 0 bases to trimming and J lost 5 bases; unmatched junction nucleotides: 10. Germline V gene data show CDR1 as DFQATT and CDR2 as SNEGSKA (reference sequence). The CDR3 nucleotides are TGCAGTGCTAGAGATCCGGGACAGGGACAGAGGGAGACCCAGTACTTC. This encodes CSARDPGQGQRETQYF.

V and J are TRBV7-2 and TRBJ2-7; 10 nucleotides line up with TRBD1. Germline V gene sequence: CDR1 SGHTA, CDR2 FQGNSA. CDR3 length equals 14 residues. Unmatched junction bases numbered 7, after V lost 3 bases and J lost 8 bases. CDR3 bases: TGTGCCAGCAGCTTGACAGGGGGCGCGGAGCAGCAGTACGTC. It yields the protein CASSLTGGAEQQYV.

On this clonotype itself: One end of the junction does not line up with germline, which may come from a read error. The gene calls are TRBV5-5 and TRBJ1-1; D not resolved. The CDR3 length is 14 residues. Germline V CDR1 and CDR2: SGHKS, YYEKEE (reference sequence). CDR3 nucleotides: TGTGCCAGCAGCTCCCAGACAACTGGCACTGGAGCTTTCTTT. Translated: CASSSQTTGTGAFF.

To note about this clonotype: The junction departs from the called germline gene at one end, perhaps through a read error. This chain connects TRBV7-8 to TRBJ2-1, with D unclear. There are 15 residues in the CDR3. CDR1 SGHVS and CDR2 FQNEAQ come from the germline V gene. The CDR3 reads CASSLWLGREKEHFF. In DNA form, the CDR3 reads TGTGCCAGCAGCTTATGGCTAGGTCGCGAAAAGGAGCATTTCTTC.

This chain joins TRBV5-4 and TRBJ2-7, with 11 bases matching TRBD2. CDR1 is SGHNT and CDR2 is YYREEE in the germline V gene (reference sequence). J was trimmed by 4 bases and V by 4 bases; bases with no gene match: 16. The CDR3 has 18 residues. In DNA, the CDR3 is TGTGCCAGCAGCATAGGCGGAGCTAGCGGGGGGTATCAGTACGAGCAGTACGTC. It is translated as CASSIGGASGGYQYEQYV.

V and J are TRBV9 and TRBJ1-2; D gene unclear. V was cut by 0 bases and J by 8 bases, with 8 bases left in between. Germline lookup yields CDR1 SGDLS and CDR2 YYNGEE. CDR3 length: 12 amino acids. CDR3 residues: CASSVEGRGYTF. CDR3 nucleotides: TGTGCCAGCAGCGTAGAGGGAAGGGGCTACACCTTC.

As for this clonotype: The final CDR3 position lacks the conserved phenylalanine or tryptophan, pointing to a likely read error. The DNA is left out, because the CDR3 cannot be placed on it with certainty; the CDR3 is given as TCRdb lists it. The chain carries TRBV19 and TRBJ2-1; the table's D gene call, TRBD2, was not cross checked with the DNA. Inclusive of both ends, the CDR3 amounts to 16 amino acids. The V gene's germline CDR1 is LNHDA and CDR2 SQIVND (reference sequence). The chain's CDR3 is CASSLTSGRYNEQFFV.

The rearrangement uses TRBV6-2 or TRBV6-3 and TRBJ2-7; no firm D call. This CDR3 has 14 residues. Germline CDR1 reads MNHEY; CDR2 reads SVGEGT. The CDR3 region is CATSCQWSQGEQYV. The DNA of the CDR3 is TGTGCCACCAGTTGCCAATGGTCGCAAGGGGAGCAGTACGTC.

This chain links TRBV6-1 with TRBJ2-7; D possibly corresponds to TRBD1 (6 bases). Germline V gene data show CDR1 as MNHNS and CDR2 as SASEGT. The germline V and J ends were trimmed by 3 bases and 6 bases, with 12 bases remaining between them. This CDR3 has 13 amino acids. As DNA, the CDR3 is TGTGCCAGCAGTGATTACAGGGTAACCGAGCAGTACTTC. Translating gives CASSDYRVTEQYF.

A note on this clonotype: Since a much larger clone is just one base distant, this may be a read error. This sequence joins TRBV6-2 or TRBV6-3 and TRBJ1-1; D possibly corresponds to TRBD1 (6 bases). The germline V gene encodes CDR1 MNHEY and CDR2 SVGEGT. This CDR3 has 13 residues. CDR3 region: CACSYYRVAEAFF. The CDR3 nucleotides are TGTGCCTGCAGTTACTACAGGGTGGCTGAAGCTTTCTTT.

Concerning this clonotype: This is likely a read error, given that the CDR3 carries no conserved phenylalanine or tryptophan at its end. The DNA is left out, because the CDR3 cannot be placed on it with certainty; the CDR3 is given as TCRdb lists it. CDR3 in amino acids: CASSFHPDQTALS. The chain uses TRBV7-8 and TRBJ2-1; the tabulated D call, TRBD1, remains unverified against the DNA. Per germline, CDR1 SGHVS and CDR2 FQNEAQ. The CDR3 totals 13 residues, both ends included.